A single sample gave rise to the 8 T cell receptor beta chains below, sequenced in a study of cytomegalovirus exposure and HLA in healthy donors. A multiplex PCR was run with 60 Vbeta primers and 13 Jbeta primers. Method: immunoSEQ multiplex PCR; TCRdb's copy keeps in-frame clones and lacks some. The sample shows some 150,000 clones, 70% to 85% of them seen only once. Material for sequencing was PBMCs. These receptor sequences come from a man aged 40-49 years in good health and CMV-seronegative.

In regard to this clone: The sample holds other DNA sequences that translate to the same CDR3. V and J are TRBV11-1 and TRBJ2-7, with a tentative D call TRBD1 (6 bases). Deletions cut 2 bases from V and 5 bases from J, with 7 bases between. Germline CDR1 and CDR2: SGHAT and FQDESV (reference sequence). The length of the CDR3 is 12 residues. The CDR3 loop is CASSLQGNEQYF. CDR3 in DNA: TGTGCCAGCAGCTTACAGGGGAACGAGCAGTACTTC.

The chain recombines TRBV21-1 with TRBJ2-1; the table's D call TRBD2 went unverified against the DNA. TRBV21-1 is a listed pseudogene. The CDR3 sequence is 16 residues long. For the CDR3, the DNA is TGTGCCAGCAGCAAAGCTTCGACTAGCGGGAGGTCTGAGCAGTTCTTC. Residues: CASSKASTSGRSEQFF.

The chain combines TRBV7-2 with TRBJ2-2, with D possibly TRBD1 on 5 matching bases. V lost 2 bases and J lost 2, with 12 bases in between. Germline CDR1 SGHTA, CDR2 FQGNSA. The CDR3 consists of 16 residues. The CDR3 nucleotides are TGTGCCAGCAGCTTAATGGCAGGGCTAAACACCGGGGAGCTGTTTTTT. Translation gives CASSLMAGLNTGELFF.

The V gene is TRBV4-1, the J gene TRBJ1-1; 8 nucleotides agree with TRBD1. CDR3 length: 15 amino acids. The V gene's germline CDR1 is MGHRA and CDR2 YSYEKL. V lost 2 bases, J lost 7 bases, and 9 bases stayed unmatched. CDR3 region: CASSQMAGQVIEAFF. Written as DNA, the CDR3 is TGCGCCAGCAGCCAAATGGCGGGACAGGTCATTGAAGCTTTCTTT.

This clone was observed a few times. The CDR3 here is CASSQGQGLQETQYF. The CDR3 DNA sequence: TGTGCCAGCAGCCAAGGACAGGGACTCCAAGAGACCCAGTACTTC. The rearrangement joins TRBV28 to TRBJ2-5; 8 nucleotides match TRBD1. V was pared by 6 bases and J by 1 base, with 7 bases of the junction left unmatched. This CDR3 has 15 residues. Germline CDR1 and CDR2: MDHEN and SYDVKM.

The chain has TRBV2 and TRBJ1-5, with TRBD1 matching over 9 bases. Germline trimming cut 4 bases from V and 4 bases from J; bases unmatched to any gene: 5. Germline V gene sequence: CDR1 SNHLY, CDR2 FYNNEI. This CDR3 region has 15 residues. CDR3 region: CASSVPGTGNQPQHF. DNA for the CDR3: TGTGCCAGCAGTGTCCCCGGGACAGGGAATCAGCCCCAGCATTTT. Looking up the rest from reference TRBV2 and TRBJ1-5 gives the full variable domain: EPEVTQTPSHQVTQMGQEVILRCVPISNHLYFYWYRQILGQKVEFLVSFYNNEISEKSEIFDDQFSVERPDGSNFTLKIRSTKLEDSAMYFCASSVPGTGNQPQHFGDGTRLSIL.

This clone was recorded only once. One end of the junction does not line up with germline, which may come from a read error. The V and J genes are TRBV7-7 and TRBJ2-7; 7 positions agree with TRBD1. The CDR3 spans 13 residues. Germline V lookup: CDR1 SSHAT, CDR2 FNYEAQ (reference sequence). The CDR3 coding sequence is TGTGCTAGCAGCCGGGACAGCTCCTACGAGCAGTACTTC. Its protein product is CASSRDSSYEQYF.

The chain joins TRBV11-3 to TRBJ2-1, with 12 bases that match TRBD2. The CDR3 has 14 residues. Germline trimming cut 5 bases from V and 4 bases from J; bases unmatched to any gene: 0. CDR1 is SGHNT and CDR2 is YENEEA in the germline V gene. This chain's CDR3 is CASSLAGGYNEQFF. CDR3 nucleotides: TGTGCCAGCAGCCTAGCGGGAGGGTACAATGAGCAGTTCTTC.